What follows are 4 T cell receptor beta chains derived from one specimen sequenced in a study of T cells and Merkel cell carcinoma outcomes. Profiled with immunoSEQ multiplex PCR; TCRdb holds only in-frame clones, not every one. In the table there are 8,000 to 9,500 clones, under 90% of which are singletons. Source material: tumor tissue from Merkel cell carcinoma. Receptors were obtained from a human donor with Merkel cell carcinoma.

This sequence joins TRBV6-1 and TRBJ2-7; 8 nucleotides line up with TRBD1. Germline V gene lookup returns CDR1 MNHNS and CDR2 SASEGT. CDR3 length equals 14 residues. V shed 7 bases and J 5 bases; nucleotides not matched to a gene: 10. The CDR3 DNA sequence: TGTGCCAGCATGGCCAGGGGGCGTCTTAACGAGCAGTACTTC. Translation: CASMARGRLNEQYF.

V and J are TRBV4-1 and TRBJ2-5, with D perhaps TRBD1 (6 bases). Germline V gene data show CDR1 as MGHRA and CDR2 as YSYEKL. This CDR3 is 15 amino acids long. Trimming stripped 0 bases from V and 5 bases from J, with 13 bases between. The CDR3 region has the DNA TGCGCCAGCAGCCAAGAAGGGAACAGGGTGGAGACCCAGTACTTC. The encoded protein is CASSQEGNRVETQYF.

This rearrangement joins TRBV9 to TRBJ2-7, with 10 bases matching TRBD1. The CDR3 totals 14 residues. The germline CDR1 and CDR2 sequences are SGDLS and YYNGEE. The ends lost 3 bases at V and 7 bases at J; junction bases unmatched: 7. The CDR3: CASSARQGAGEQYF. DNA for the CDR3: TGTGCCAGCAGCGCCCGACAGGGGGCGGGAGAGCAGTACTTC.

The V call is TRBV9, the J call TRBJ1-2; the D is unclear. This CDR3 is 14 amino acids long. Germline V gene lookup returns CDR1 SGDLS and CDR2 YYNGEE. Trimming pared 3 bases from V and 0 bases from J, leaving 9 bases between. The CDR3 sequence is CASSAAAANYGYTF. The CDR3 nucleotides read TGTGCCAGCAGCGCCGCTGCAGCTAACTATGGCTACACCTTC.